A single sample is the source of the 8 T cell receptor beta chains below, sequenced in a study of shared clonotypes between healthy human individuals. TCRdb's table, derived via immunoSEQ multiplex PCR, lists solely in-frame clones and lacks some. The profile shows 2.3 million or so clones, over 85% of them singletons. Sequencing was performed on naive CD4+ T cells from PBMCs. Subset indicated: CD45RA+ positively selected. All receptors derive from a man younger than 35 in good health. Some clones in this sample may be carry-over from other donors' samples.

V gene TRBV5-6 combines with J gene TRBJ2-1; 12 positions match TRBD2. CDR3 length: 17 residues. In germline, CDR1 is SGHDT, CDR2 YYEEEE. The trim removed 4 bases at V and 5 bases at J, leaving 10 bases unmatched. In DNA, the CDR3 is TGTGCCAGCAGCCACACCCTAGCGGGAGGGGCAAACAATGAGCAGTTCTTC. Protein: CASSHTLAGGANNEQFF.

The J gene is TRBJ1-2, the V gene TRBV18, with D possibly being TRBD1 (5 bases). The V gene lost 2 bases and the J gene lost 8 bases, with 15 bases spanning the gap. The CDR3 contains 14 residues. CDR1 and CDR2 (germline): KGHSH, LQKENI. In nucleotides, the CDR3 is TGTGCCAGCTCACCATTCCCGGACAACCAGGGCTACACCTTC. Its translation is CASSPFPDNQGYTF.

V gene TRBV10-3 combines with J gene TRBJ1-2; the D gene is possibly TRBD1 (6 bases). Trimming cost V 11 bases and J 0 bases, with 19 bases left between them. Germline V gene lookup returns CDR1 ENHRY and CDR2 SYGVKD. The CDR3 contains 15 residues. Here the CDR3 reads CASGAPDSSNYGYTF. In DNA, the CDR3 is TGTGCCTCGGGGGCCCCGGACAGTTCTAACTATGGCTACACCTTC.

The V call is TRBV5-6, the J call TRBJ2-1, with 9 bases fitting TRBD1. CDR1 and CDR2 from the germline V gene are SGHDT and YYEEEE. The CDR3 spans 15 residues. V gave up 4 bases and J gave up 8 bases; unmatched junction bases: 10. The CDR3 region has the DNA TGTGCCAGCAGCATGGGACAGGGCACCGCCCATGAGCAGTTCTTC. Encoded protein: CASSMGQGTAHEQFF. Combining the CDR3 with reference TRBV5-6 and TRBJ2-1 gives the whole variable domain DAGVTQSPTHLIKTRGQQVTLRCSPKSGHDTVSWYQQALGQGPQFIFQYYEEEERQRGNFPDRFSGHQFPNYSSELNVNALLLGDSALYLCASSMGQGTAHEQFFGPGTRLTVL.

The CDR3 reads CASRIQGNYGYTF. The CDR3 nucleotides read TGTGCCAGCCGAATACAGGGTAACTATGGCTACACCTTC. The chain couples TRBV28 to TRBJ1-2; D possibly corresponds to TRBD1 (6 bases). V was pared by 8 bases and J by 1 base, with 11 bases between. The CDR3 consists of 13 residues. Per germline, CDR1 MDHEN and CDR2 SYDVKM.

Remarks on this clone: Other nucleotide sequences from this sample produce the same CDR3. The V and J genes are TRBV28 and TRBJ1-1; no clear D gene. CDR1 and CDR2 (germline): MDHEN, SYDVKM. V lost 2 bases to trimming and J lost 1 base, with 5 bases between them. The CDR3 has 13 residues. The chain's CDR3 is CASSLKPNTEAFF. CDR3 nucleotide sequence: TGTGCCAGCAGTTTAAAGCCGAACACTGAAGCTTTCTTT.

The rearrangement joins TRBV15 to TRBJ2-1, with TRBD2 matching 9 bases. V was pared by 1 base and J by 8 bases, with 12 bases of the junction left unmatched. The germline V gene has CDR1 LNHNV and CDR2 YYDKDF (reference sequence). The CDR3 loop spans 17 amino acids. The CDR3 region is CATSRGAGGYTDHEQFF. CDR3 sequence (DNA): TGTGCCACCAGCAGAGGGGCGGGGGGGTATACGGATCATGAGCAGTTCTTC.

This rearrangement joins TRBV7-3 to TRBJ2-2, with unresolved D. Germline values: CDR1 SGHTA, CDR2 FQGTGA. V lost 5 bases to trimming and J lost 3 bases, with 10 bases between them. This CDR3 is 14 amino acids long. The CDR3 region is CASSQGRDTGELFF. In DNA form, the CDR3 reads TGTGCCAGCAGCCAAGGTCGAGACACCGGGGAGCTGTTTTTT.